This passage covers 31 T cell receptor beta chains from one sample sequenced in a study of blood T cells in healthy people across ages. Next came a second PCR, run for about 6 to 11 cycles, which used a sample-barcoded 5' primer along with a J-beta primer mix. From the 5' RACE reads, TCRdb called clonotypes with MiXCR, one entry per CDR3 protein. The sample has 1.5 million to 2 million distinct CDR3 sequences, about two fifths seen once. Sequencing used blood. The receptor set was obtained from a human donor in good health.

This chain joins TRBV9 and TRBJ1-2; no clear D gene. V was trimmed by 4 bases and J by 7 bases, leaving 14 bases between them. The CDR3 loop spans 13 amino acids. Germline assignment: CDR1 SGDLS and CDR2 YYNGEE. The CDR3 DNA follows: TGTGCCAGCAGCATAGGTCAGATGCGTGGCTACACCTTC. As protein: CASSIGQMRGYTF.

The chain is built from TRBV4-2 and TRBJ2-3, with 10 bases matching TRBD2. Germline CDR1 LGHNA, CDR2 YNFKEQ. J lost 3 bases, V lost 0 bases, and 6 bases had no gene match. The CDR3 extends over 17 amino acids. The CDR3 region is CASSQENSGGATDTQYF. As DNA, the CDR3 is TGTGCCAGCAGCCAAGAAAACAGCGGGGGGGCAACAGATACGCAGTATTTT.

V and J are TRBV6-1 and TRBJ1-3; D ambiguous. Trimming stripped 3 bases from V and 0 bases from J, with 15 bases between. This CDR3 is built from 17 residues. Germline V gives CDR1 MNHNS, CDR2 SASEGT. The CDR3, as DNA: TGTGCCAGCAGTGAGTCCCGGTCCCCACTCTCTGGAAACACCATATATTTT. It encodes CASSESRSPLSGNTIYF.

V and J are TRBV4-2 and TRBJ2-3; TRBD2 agrees at 8 bases. Trimming cost V 1 base and J 4 bases; bases outside gene matches: 7. CDR3 length: 16 residues. Germline V gene data show CDR1 as LGHNA and CDR2 as YNFKEQ. The CDR3 nucleotides are TGTGCCAGCAGCCAAGTGAGCGGGGGAGCGGCAGATACGCAGTATTTT. Its protein is CASSQVSGGAADTQYF.

About this clonotype: The junction does not match germline at one end; this may be a read error. V is TRBV7-9 and J is TRBJ1-6; D perhaps matches TRBD1 (5 bases). The CDR3 has 15 amino acids. The germline gives CDR1 SEHNR, CDR2 FQNEAQ (reference sequence). The CDR3 DNA is TGTGCCAGCAGCTTAGATGGCAGGGATCTAGGACCCCTCTACTTT. Protein product: CASSLDGRDLGPLYF.

Remarks on this clonotype: No conserved phenylalanine or tryptophan is present at the end of the CDR3, so a read error is the likely explanation. This sequence joins TRBV7-2 and TRBJ2-1; no reliable D call. Trimming shortened V by 4 bases and J by 8 bases, and 12 bases separated the two germline ends. The CDR3 runs 13 residues. Germline lookup yields CDR1 SGHTA and CDR2 FQGNSA. CDR3: CASSSREFHEQFC. The DNA for the CDR3 is TGTGCCAGCAGCTCCCGTGAGTTCCATGAGCAGTTCTGC.

This clonotype occurred a few times. The V gene is TRBV2, the J gene TRBJ2-1, with TRBD2 matching over 9 bases. The J segment lost 6 bases and the V segment lost 6 bases, leaving 6 bases of the junction unmatched. This CDR3 region has 14 residues. CDR1 is SNHLY and CDR2 is FYNNEI in the germline V gene. The DNA of the CDR3 is TGTGCCAGCAGCCGGGGACTAGCTTTCAATGAGCAGTTCTTC. It codes for CASSRGLAFNEQFF.

The V gene is TRBV5-3, the J gene TRBJ1-6, with 12 bases matching TRBD1. TRBV5-3 is flagged as an ORF with uncertain function. The V gene end was trimmed by 4 bases and the J gene end by 9 bases; junction bases not matched to a gene: 5. This CDR3 has 15 amino acids. The CDR3 region is CARSRRDRGPSPLHF. In nucleotides, the CDR3 is TGTGCCAGAAGCCGCCGGGACAGGGGGCCTTCACCCCTCCACTTT.

The rearrangement joins TRBV7-2 to TRBJ2-1; 13 bases are shared with TRBD2. Per germline, CDR1 SGHTA and CDR2 FQGNSA. The ends lost 4 bases at V and 10 bases at J; junction bases unmatched: 7. This CDR3 comprises 15 residues. The CDR3 nucleotides read TGTGCCAGCAGCTCTGGACTAGCGGGGGTGGGGGAGCAGTTCTTC. Translated: CASSSGLAGVGEQFF.

This clonotype was seen just once. This sequence joins TRBV13 and TRBJ2-7; D gene uncertain. The V end lost 4 bases, the J end lost 6 bases, and 22 bases lay between the germline ends. The CDR3 is 16 amino acids. Germline values: CDR1 PRHDT, CDR2 FYEKMQ (reference sequence). Here the CDR3 reads CASSSPDPNSTAEQYF. CDR3 sequence (DNA): TGTGCCAGCAGCTCCCCGGACCCAAATTCTACCGCCGAGCAGTACTTC.

In this sample, this clonotype turned up a few times. This chain joins TRBV28 and TRBJ2-5; TRBD1 matches at 9 bases. The DNA end is a closer match to TRBJ2-7, so the J assignment may be wrong. CDR1 and CDR2 from the germline V gene are MDHEN and SYDVKM. The length of the CDR3 is 14 residues. This CDR3 reads CASSIPQGANEQYF. DNA of the CDR3: TGTGCCAGCAGTATTCCACAGGGGGCGAACGAGCAGTACTTC.

This chain uses TRBV6-5 with TRBJ2-4; D gene ambiguous. The J call may be incorrect, as the DNA end agrees better with TRBJ2-7. This CDR3 has 16 residues. Germline lookup yields CDR1 MNHEY and CDR2 SVGAGI. CDR3 residues: CASSSLGSWSDYEQYF. As DNA, the CDR3 is TGTGCCAGCAGTTCCCTGGGGTCTTGGTCGGACTACGAGCAGTACTTC.

The J gene is TRBJ2-3, the V gene TRBV12-3 or TRBV12-4; possible D gene TRBD2, 9 bases. There are 16 residues in the CDR3. Trimming shortened V by 5 bases and J by 2 bases, and 17 bases separated the two germline ends. CDR3 coding DNA: TGTGCCAGCAGTCCAGGGGGCGGGGGGGTCACAGATACGCAGTATTTT. Translation: CASSPGGGGVTDTQYF.

In this sample, this clonotype turned up a few times. The rearrangement links TRBV5-1 to TRBJ2-3; 11 bases fit TRBD2. The J segment lost 5 bases and the V segment lost 2 bases, leaving 7 bases of the junction unmatched. There are 16 residues in the CDR3. Germline assignment: CDR1 SGHRS and CDR2 YFSETQ. The CDR3 coding sequence is TGCGCCAGCAGCTTACGACTAGCGGGGTATGGAGATACGCAGTATTTT. It translates to CASSLRLAGYGDTQYF. Looking up the rest from reference TRBV5-1 and TRBJ2-3 gives the full variable domain: KAGVTQTPRYLIKTRGQQVTLSCSPISGHRSVSWYQQTPGQGLQFLFEYFSETQRNKGNFPGRFSGRQFSNSRSEMNVSTLELGDSALYLCASSLRLAGYGDTQYFGPGTRLTVL.

A word on this clonotype: A much larger clone is a single base away; this may be a read error. The V call is TRBV2, the J call TRBJ2-3; D is uncertain. The CDR3 sequence is 13 residues long. Per germline, CDR1 SNHLY and CDR2 FYNNEI. The CDR3 loop is CASSPLISDTLYF. For the CDR3, the DNA is TGTGCCAGCAGCCCGCTGATTTCAGATACGCTGTATTTT. Combining the CDR3 with reference TRBV2 and TRBJ2-3 gives the whole variable domain EPEVTQTPSHQVTQMGQEVILRCVPISNHLYFYWYRQILGQKVEFLVSFYNNEISEKSEIFDDQFSVERPDGSNFTLKIRSTKLEDSAMYFCASSPLISDTLYFGPGTRLTVL.

This clonotype was recorded only once. This CDR3 reads CASNEGPAGPGGDTQYF. Written as DNA, the CDR3 is TGTGCCAGCAACGAAGGGCCGGCGGGCCCTGGCGGGGATACGCAGTATTTT. J is TRBJ2-3 and V is TRBV28; the D gene is possibly TRBD2 (5 bases). Between the trimmed V and J ends, which lost 7 bases and 6 bases, there was a span of 26 bases. The germline gives CDR1 MDHEN, CDR2 SYDVKM. The CDR3 has 17 residues.

This clonotype turned up a few times. The gene calls are TRBV2 and TRBJ2-5, with 7 positions matching TRBD2. In germline, CDR1 is SNHLY, CDR2 FYNNEI. V shed 6 bases, J shed 11 bases, and the junction held 18 bases outside the gene matches. The CDR3 is made up of 15 amino acids. The chain's CDR3 is CASRGRERGLGKQYF. CDR3 coding DNA: TGTGCCAGCAGGGGCAGGGAGCGGGGCCTTGGGAAGCAGTACTTC.

The genes are TRBV6-2 or TRBV6-3 and TRBJ2-7, with TRBD1 identical over 9 bases. CDR3 length: 16 amino acids. J was trimmed by 3 bases and V by 0 bases; bases with no gene match: 6. CDR1 MNHEY and CDR2 SVGEGT come from the germline V gene. This chain's CDR3 is CASSYSQPGQGYEQYF. The DNA of the CDR3 is TGTGCCAGCAGTTACTCCCAACCGGGACAGGGCTACGAGCAGTACTTC.

This clonotype was observed many times. This chain uses TRBV25-1 with TRBJ1-5; D is undetermined. The germline gives CDR1 MGHDK, CDR2 SYGVNS. Trimming stripped 5 bases from V and 5 bases from J, with 7 bases between. This CDR3 has 12 residues. CDR3 in amino acids: CASSYGHQPQHF. CDR3 sequence (DNA): TGTGCCAGCAGTTACGGACATCAGCCCCAGCATTTT.

This clonotype occurred many times. The chain joins TRBV7-2 to TRBJ1-2; TRBD1 agrees at 7 bases. The CDR3 contains 13 residues. The germline gives CDR1 SGHTA, CDR2 FQGNSA. The V segment lost 8 bases and the J segment 5 bases; nucleotides outside the gene matches: 8. The CDR3 coding sequence is TGTGCCAGCCAAAGGGACAGCCCTTATGGCTACACCTTC. Translation gives CASQRDSPYGYTF.

This chain uses TRBV20-1 with TRBJ2-7; 8 nucleotides agree with TRBD2. V lost 4 bases to trimming and J lost 7 bases; unmatched junction nucleotides: 12. This CDR3 region has 14 residues. Germline V gene lookup returns CDR1 DFQATT and CDR2 SNEGSKA (reference sequence). CDR3 DNA: TGCAGTGCTAAACGGCCTGCGGGGGGAGGGGAGCAGTACTTC. Its protein product is CSAKRPAGGGEQYF.

This clonotype was observed a handful of times. The chain is built from TRBV9 and TRBJ2-7; 10 bases fit TRBD1. This CDR3 is built from 16 residues. Looked up from germline, CDR1 is SGDLS and CDR2 is YYNGEE. V shed 2 bases and J 1 base; nucleotides not matched to a gene: 6. CDR3 sequence (DNA): TGTGCCAGCAGCGTTGGACAGGGGGAACTATCCTACGAGCAGTACTTC. Translated, it gives CASSVGQGELSYEQYF.

This clonotype was found a few times. The chain employs TRBV20-1 and TRBJ1-4, with 9 bases fitting TRBD1. The CDR3 is 12 amino acids. Germline CDR1 is DFQATT and CDR2 is SNEGSKA (reference sequence). The junction had 1 base not matched to a gene; V was cut back by 5 bases and J by 6 bases. The CDR3 nucleotides are TGCAGTGCTGGGGACAGGGATGAAAAACTGTTTTTT. Protein product: CSAGDRDEKLFF.

This clonotype was seen more than once but under ten times. The chain combines TRBV4-3 with TRBJ2-3; 7 positions match TRBD1. The CDR3 spans 15 residues. Germline V gene lookup returns CDR1 LGHNA and CDR2 YSLEER. Losses at the gene ends were 5 bases for V and 6 bases for J; bases not matched to a gene: 11. In nucleotides, the CDR3 is TGCGCCAGCAGCACCCTGTCCAGGGGGACGGATACGCAGTATTTT. Protein sequence: CASSTLSRGTDTQYF.

This clonotype was observed a handful of times. This chain joins TRBV29-1 and TRBJ1-1, with D unclear. This CDR3 is 14 amino acids long. The germline V gene encodes CDR1 SQVTM and CDR2 ANQGSEA. V lost 2 bases to trimming and J lost 7 bases, with 17 bases between them. This chain's CDR3 is CSVELWVPEVEAFF. In nucleotides, the CDR3 is TGCAGCGTTGAACTCTGGGTGCCGGAGGTTGAAGCTTTCTTT.

The chain is built from TRBV20-1 and TRBJ1-4, with D maybe TRBD1 (5 bases). V was pared by 3 bases and J by 11 bases, with 16 bases between. The CDR3 has 13 residues. Germline loops: CDR1 DFQATT, CDR2 SNEGSKA (reference sequence). Here the CDR3 reads CSASGLARGKLFF. The CDR3 nucleotides read TGCAGTGCTAGCGGATTGGCCCGGGGGAAACTGTTTTTT.

This sequence joins TRBV20-1 and TRBJ1-1, with D possibly matching TRBD1 (6 bases). The germline V gene encodes CDR1 DFQATT and CDR2 SNEGSKA (reference sequence). The CDR3 consists of 13 residues. V lost 8 bases, J lost 0 bases, and 13 bases lay in between. The CDR3 reads CSTQTGVNTEAFF. The CDR3, as DNA: TGCAGTACCCAGACAGGAGTGAACACTGAAGCTTTCTTT.

The V call is TRBV21-1, the J call TRBJ2-7. TRBV21-1 constitutes a pseudogene. The CDR3 is 16 residues long. The CDR3 DNA is TGTGCCAGCAGCAAAGCGGGAAAGCTCCAACCTCTCGAGCAGTACTTC. Translating it yields CASSKAGKLQPLEQYF.

The genes are TRBV7-2 and TRBJ2-3; TRBD2 matches 9 bases. Germline CDR1 and CDR2: SGHTA and FQGNSA. V trimming: 2 bases; J trimming: 0 bases; junction bases outside the gene matches: 12. This CDR3 contains 19 residues. The CDR3 here is CASSLLRTSATSSTDTQYF. The DNA of the CDR3 is TGTGCCAGCAGCTTACTACGGACTAGCGCAACCTCTAGCACAGATACGCAGTATTTT.

The chain recombines TRBV9 with TRBJ2-3, with D perhaps TRBD2 (6 bases). V shed 4 bases and J shed 2 bases, with 20 bases lying between them. Looked up from germline, CDR1 is SGDLS and CDR2 is YYNGEE. The CDR3 length is 17 residues. The CDR3 sequence: CASSPTAGRLDTDTQYF. CDR3 DNA: TGTGCCAGCAGCCCCACGGCGGGGCGCTTAGACACAGATACGCAGTATTTT.

This clonotype has just a few counts. The chain carries TRBV4-1 and TRBJ2-5; D ambiguous. The germline V gene encodes CDR1 MGHRA and CDR2 YSYEKL. V gave up 2 bases and J gave up 2 bases, with 6 bases separating them. The CDR3 extends over 13 amino acids. The CDR3 is CASSQWLQETQYF. The DNA of the CDR3 is TGCGCCAGCAGCCAATGGCTTCAAGAGACCCAGTACTTC.